Below, one T cell receptor (beta chain) is given with its context. Its specificity is unknown. The data derive from a study of shared clonotypes between healthy human individuals. Study-wide findings and caveats: It was expected that sequencing depth would affect clonotype sharing among donors.

Per germline, CDR1 LNHDA and CDR2 SQIVND (reference sequence). V was shortened by 1 base and J by 0 bases, with 8 bases between the two germline ends. This CDR3 contains 15 residues. Some 30,000 T cell genomes (roughly 190 ng DNA) went into each sorted-subset replicate. The method was immunoSEQ multiplex PCR; TCRdb's version includes in-frame clones alone and lacks a portion of them. The data contain 640,000 or so clones, about two thirds of them singletons. Sample: memory CD4+ T cells sorted from blood. Specified subset: CD45RA-negative fraction. This chain joins TRBV19 and TRBJ2-3; D is unresolved. This sequence was found in a woman in her thirties in good health. This CDR3 is CASSIGTVSTDTQYF. CDR3 nucleotides: TGTGCCAGTAGTATAGGAACAGTTAGCACAGATACGCAGTATTTT.